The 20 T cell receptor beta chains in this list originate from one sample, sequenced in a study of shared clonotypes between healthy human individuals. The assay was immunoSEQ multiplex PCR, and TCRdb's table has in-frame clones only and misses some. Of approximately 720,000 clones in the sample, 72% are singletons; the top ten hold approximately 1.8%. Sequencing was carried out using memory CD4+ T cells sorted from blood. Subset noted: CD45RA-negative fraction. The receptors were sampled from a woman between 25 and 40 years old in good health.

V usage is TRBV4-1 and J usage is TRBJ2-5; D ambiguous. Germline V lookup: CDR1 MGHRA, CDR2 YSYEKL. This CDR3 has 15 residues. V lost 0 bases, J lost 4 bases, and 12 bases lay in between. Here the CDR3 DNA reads TGCGCCAGCAGCCAAGATGGTAGAGGTTTAGAGACCCAGTACTTC. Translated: CASSQDGRGLETQYF.

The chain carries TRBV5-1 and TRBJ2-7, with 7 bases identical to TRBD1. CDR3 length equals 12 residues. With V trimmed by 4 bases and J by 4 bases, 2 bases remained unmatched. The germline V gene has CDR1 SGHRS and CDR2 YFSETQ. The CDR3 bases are TGCGCCAGCAGCCCAGGGGGTTACGAGCAGTACTTC. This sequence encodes CASSPGGYEQYF.

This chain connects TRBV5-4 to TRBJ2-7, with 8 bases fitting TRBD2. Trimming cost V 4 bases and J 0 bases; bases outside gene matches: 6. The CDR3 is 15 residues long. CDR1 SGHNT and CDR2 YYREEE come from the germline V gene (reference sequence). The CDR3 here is CASSQVAGNSYEQYF. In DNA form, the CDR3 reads TGTGCCAGCAGCCAGGTAGCGGGGAACTCCTACGAGCAGTACTTC.

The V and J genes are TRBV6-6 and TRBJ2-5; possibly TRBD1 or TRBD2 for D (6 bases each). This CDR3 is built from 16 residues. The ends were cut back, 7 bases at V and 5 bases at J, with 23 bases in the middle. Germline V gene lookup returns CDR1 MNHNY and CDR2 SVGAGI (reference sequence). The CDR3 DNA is TGTGCCAGCACCCCCGCAACCGGAGGGGGGAGGGAGACCCAGTACTTC. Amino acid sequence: CASTPATGGGRETQYF.

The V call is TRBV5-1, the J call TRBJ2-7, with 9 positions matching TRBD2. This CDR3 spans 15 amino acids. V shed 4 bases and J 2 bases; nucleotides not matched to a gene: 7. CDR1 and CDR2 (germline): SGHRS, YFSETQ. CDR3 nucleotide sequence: TGCGCCAGCAGCCTCGGGACTAGCTCTACCTACGAGCAGTACTTC. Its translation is CASSLGTSSTYEQYF.

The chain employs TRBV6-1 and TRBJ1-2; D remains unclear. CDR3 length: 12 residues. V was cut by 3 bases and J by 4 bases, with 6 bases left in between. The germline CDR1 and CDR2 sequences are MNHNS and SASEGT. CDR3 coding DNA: TGTGCCAGCAGTGATAGTGGCTATGGCTACACCTTC. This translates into CASSDSGYGYTF.

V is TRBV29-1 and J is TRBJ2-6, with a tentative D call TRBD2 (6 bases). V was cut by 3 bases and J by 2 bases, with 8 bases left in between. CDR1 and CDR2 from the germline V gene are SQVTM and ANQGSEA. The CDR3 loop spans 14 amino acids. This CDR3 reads CSVETGAGANVLTF. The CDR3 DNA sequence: TGCAGCGTTGAGACGGGAGCTGGGGCCAACGTCCTGACTTTC.

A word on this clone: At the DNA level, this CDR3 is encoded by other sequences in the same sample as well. The CDR3 reads CASSLSGVGQPQHF. CDR3 DNA sequence: TGTGCCAGCAGTTTATCGGGTGTTGGGCAGCCCCAGCATTTT. The rearrangement joins TRBV27 to TRBJ1-5; no definite D call. This CDR3 spans 14 amino acids. Germline V lookup: CDR1 MNHEY, CDR2 SMNVEV (reference sequence). The V gene lost 0 bases and the J gene lost 7 bases, with 10 bases spanning the gap.

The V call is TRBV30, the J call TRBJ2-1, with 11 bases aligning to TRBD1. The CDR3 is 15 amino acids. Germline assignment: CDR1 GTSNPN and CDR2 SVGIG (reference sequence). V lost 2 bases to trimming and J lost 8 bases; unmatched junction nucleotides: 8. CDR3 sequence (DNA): TGTGCCTGGAGTCGGGGGAGGACAGGGGGCGATGAGCAGTTCTTC. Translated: CAWSRGRTGGDEQFF.

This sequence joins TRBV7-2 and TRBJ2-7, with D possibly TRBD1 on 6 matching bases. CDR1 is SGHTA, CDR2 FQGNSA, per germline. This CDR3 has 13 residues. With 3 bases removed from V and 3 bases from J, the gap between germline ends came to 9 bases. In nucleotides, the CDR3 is TGTGCCAGCAGCTTGCCAGGGGTCTACGAGCAGTACTTC. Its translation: CASSLPGVYEQYF. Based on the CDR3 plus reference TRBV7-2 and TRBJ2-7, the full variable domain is GAGVSQSPSNKVTEKGKDVELRCDPISGHTALYWYRQSLGQGLEFLIYFQGNSAPDKSGLPSDRFSAERTGGSVSTLTIQRTQQEDSAVYLCASSLPGVYEQYFGPGTRLTVT.

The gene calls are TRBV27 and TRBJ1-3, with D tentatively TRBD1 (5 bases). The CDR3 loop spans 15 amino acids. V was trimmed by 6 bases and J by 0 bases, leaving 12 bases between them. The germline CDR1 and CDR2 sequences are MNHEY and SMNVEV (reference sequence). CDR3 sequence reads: CASSLRGNSGNTIYF. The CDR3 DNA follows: TGTGCCAGCAGCTTACGGGGCAACTCTGGAAACACCATATATTTT.

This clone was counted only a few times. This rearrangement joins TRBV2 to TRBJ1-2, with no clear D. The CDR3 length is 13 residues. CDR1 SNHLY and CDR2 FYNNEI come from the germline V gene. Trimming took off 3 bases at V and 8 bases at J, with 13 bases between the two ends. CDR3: CASSEVRMIGYTF. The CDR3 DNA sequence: TGTGCCAGCAGTGAGGTTCGGATGATAGGCTACACCTTC.

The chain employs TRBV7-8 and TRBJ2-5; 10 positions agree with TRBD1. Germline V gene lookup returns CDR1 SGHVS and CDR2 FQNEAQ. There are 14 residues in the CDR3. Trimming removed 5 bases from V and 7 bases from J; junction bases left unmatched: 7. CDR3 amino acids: CASSLDRGPGTQYF. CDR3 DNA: TGTGCCAGCAGCCTTGACAGGGGGCCAGGGACCCAGTACTTC.

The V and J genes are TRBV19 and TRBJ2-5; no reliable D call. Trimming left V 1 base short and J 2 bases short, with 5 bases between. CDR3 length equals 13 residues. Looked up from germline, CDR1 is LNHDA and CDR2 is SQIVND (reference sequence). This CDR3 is CASSIAEQETQYF. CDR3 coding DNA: TGTGCCAGTAGTATAGCTGAACAAGAGACCCAGTACTTC.

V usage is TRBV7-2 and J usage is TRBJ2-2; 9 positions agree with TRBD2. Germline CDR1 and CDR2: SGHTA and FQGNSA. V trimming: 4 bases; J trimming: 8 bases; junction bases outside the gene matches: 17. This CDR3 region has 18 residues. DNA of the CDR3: TGTGCCAGCAGCTACCGGGGCGGTGGTAGCGGGAGTAGGGGGGAGCTGTTTTTT. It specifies CASSYRGGGSGSRGELFF.

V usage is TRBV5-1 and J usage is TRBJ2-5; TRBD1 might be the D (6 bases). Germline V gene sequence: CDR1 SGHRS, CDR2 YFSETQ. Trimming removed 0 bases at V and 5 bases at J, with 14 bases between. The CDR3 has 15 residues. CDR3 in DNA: TGCGCCAGCAGCTTGGTCCCAGGGGCAGGGGAGACCCAGTACTTC. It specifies CASSLVPGAGETQYF.

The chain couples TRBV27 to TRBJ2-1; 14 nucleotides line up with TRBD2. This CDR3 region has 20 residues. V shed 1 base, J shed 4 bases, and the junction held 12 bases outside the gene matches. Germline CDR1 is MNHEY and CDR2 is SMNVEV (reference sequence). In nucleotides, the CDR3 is TGTGCCAGCAGTTTATTCCGTGACAGGGGACTAGCGGGAGAATACAATGAGCAGTTCTTC. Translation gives CASSLFRDRGLAGEYNEQFF.

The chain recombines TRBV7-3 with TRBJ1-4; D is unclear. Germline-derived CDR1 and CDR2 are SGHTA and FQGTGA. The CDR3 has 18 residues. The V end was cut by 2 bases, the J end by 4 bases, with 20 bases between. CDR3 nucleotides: TGTGCCAGCAGCTTACCGGGCAGGACGAAACTCGGTAATGAAAAACTGTTTTTT. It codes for CASSLPGRTKLGNEKLFF.

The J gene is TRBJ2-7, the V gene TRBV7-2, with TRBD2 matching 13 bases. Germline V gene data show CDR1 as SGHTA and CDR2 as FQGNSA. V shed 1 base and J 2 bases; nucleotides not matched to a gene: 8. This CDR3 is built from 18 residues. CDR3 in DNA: TGTGCCAGCAGCTTAGAGACCACCGGACTAGCGGGGGCCTACGAGCAGTACTTC. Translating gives CASSLETTGLAGAYEQYF. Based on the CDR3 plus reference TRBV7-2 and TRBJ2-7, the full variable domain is GAGVSQSPSNKVTEKGKDVELRCDPISGHTALYWYRQSLGQGLEFLIYFQGNSAPDKSGLPSDRFSAERTGGSVSTLTIQRTQQEDSAVYLCASSLETTGLAGAYEQYFGPGTRLTVT.

CDR3 nucleotides: TGCGCCAGCAGCCGGGGGACCGAAGGCACTGAAGCTTTCTTT. Translation: CASSRGTEGTEAFF. The V and J genes are TRBV5-1 and TRBJ1-1; a possible D gene is TRBD1 (5 bases). V lost 4 bases and J lost 4, with 14 bases in between. There are 14 residues in the CDR3. Germline CDR1 is SGHRS and CDR2 is YFSETQ.